This T cell receptor (beta chain) was retrieved from a study of cytomegalovirus exposure and HLA in healthy donors. Study-level results: Later analysis demonstrated an association between a missense DCLRE1C variant and TCR beta V- and J-gene trimming.

As to this clone: Its antigen remains unidentified.

In the PCR, 60 Vbeta and 13 Jbeta primers were used. Here immunoSEQ multiplex PCR was the method, and the copy in TCRdb shows in-frame clones only, minus some. The sample has over 120,000 clones; about 74% are singletons. Sample: PBMCs. The TCR sequence derives from a man between 18 and 35 years old in good health and CMV-seropositive.

The CDR3 DNA sequence: TGTGCCATCAGTGGACAGGTGTACTACGAGCAGTACTTC. Encoded protein: CAISGQVYYEQYF. This rearrangement joins TRBV10-3 to TRBJ2-7, with D perhaps matching TRBD1 (6 bases). This CDR3 has 13 amino acids. Germline loops: CDR1 ENHRY, CDR2 SYGVKD. Trimming removed 4 bases from V and 3 bases from J, with 10 bases in between.